Listed below are T cell receptor beta chains from one sample, sequenced in a study of shared clonotypes between healthy human individuals. Measured with immunoSEQ multiplex PCR; TCRdb has only the in-frame clones, and not every one. The repertoire holds 2 million to 2.5 million clones, with just under 95% as singletons. Sequencing was carried out using naive CD4+ T cells from PBMCs. Source of these receptors: a man aged 18 to 29 in good health. Some clones in this sample may be carry-over from other donors' samples. The CDR3 runs from the conserved cysteine through the conserved F or W. D genes are given only for firm matches. Rows may omit the clone size; those that give it use once, few, many or a size class.

V gene	D gene	J gene	clone size	CDR3 DNA	CDR3 protein
TRBV7-7	-	TRBJ2-1	-	TGTGCCAGCAGCTTAGGGCTAGCCTCCTACAATGAGCAGTTCTTC	CASSLGLASYNEQFF
TRBV27	-	TRBJ1-5	-	TGTGCCAGCAGACTCGGGCCGTGGCAGCCCCAGCATTTT	CASRLGPWQPQHF
TRBV9	-	TRBJ2-7	-	TGTGCCAGCAGCGTAGGGGCAACAGAGGGCCAGTACTTC	CASSVGATEGQYF
TRBV7-2	-	TRBJ2-5	-	TGTGCCAGCAGCTTAGTCGGGGCAGGGCAAGAGACCCAGTACTTC	CASSLVGAGQETQYF
TRBV7-9	-	TRBJ1-2	once	TGTGCCAGCGTCTCCCCTGCCAGGGCAGCTAACTATGGCTACACCTTC	CASVSPARAANYGYTF
TRBV11-2	TRBD2	TRBJ2-1	-	TGTGCCAGCAGCTTTTCGGGACTAGCGGGAGATAATGAGCAGTTCTTC	CASSFSGLAGDNEQFF
TRBV28	TRBD1	TRBJ1-2	once	TGTGCCAGCAGTTTTCTTCGTGGGACAGCCTATGGCTACACCTTC	CASSFLRGTAYGYTF
TRBV15	-	TRBJ2-7	few	TGTGCCACCAGCAGAGACAGGGGCGAGCAGTACTTC	CATSRDRGEQYF
TRBV25-1	-	TRBJ2-5	-	TGTGCCAGCAGTGAATATACAGGGGGAGGGGAGACCCAGTACTTC	CASSEYTGGGETQYF
TRBV25-1	-	TRBJ2-7	-	TGTGCCAGCAGTAGGAGCGGACCAGCCTACGAGCAGTACTTC	CASSRSGPAYEQYF
TRBV6-5	-	TRBJ2-2	-	TGTGCCAGCAGTTATATCAGGGATTCGGGTCCCGGGGAGCTGTTTTTT	CASSYIRDSGPGELFF
TRBV28	-	TRBJ1-5	few	TGTGCCAGCCTTGACGATTCTAGCAATCAGCCCCAGCATTTT	CASLDDSSNQPQHF
TRBV7-9	-	TRBJ1-4	-	TGTGCCAGCAGCAGTTCGAGGGGTTTGCGCGAAAAACTGTTTTTT	CASSSSRGLREKLFF
TRBV4-1	TRBD2	TRBJ2-5	-	TGCGCCAGCAGCCGCAGCGGAGCGGGGATCCAAGAGACCCAGTACTTC	CASSRSGAGIQETQYF
TRBV28	-	TRBJ2-4	-	TGTGCCAGCACCCCCACTCCAGCCAAAAACATTCAGTACTTC	CASTPTPAKNIQYF
TRBV11-2	TRBD1	TRBJ1-2	once	TGTGCCAGCAGCTTAGAAAGCAGGGGGGAAGGCTACACCTTC	CASSLESRGEGYTF
TRBV18	TRBD1	TRBJ2-1	-	TGTGCCAGCTCCGGGACAGTCAATGAGCAGTTCTTC	CASSGTVNEQFF
TRBV15	-	TRBJ2-5	once	TGTGCCACCAGCAGAACAGAGACCCAGTACTTC	CATSRTETQYF
TRBV2	-	TRBJ1-5	-	TGTGCCAGCAGTTATGACAGTCCCCTTAGCAATCAGCCCCAGCATTTT	CASSYDSPLSNQPQHF
TRBV6-5	-	TRBJ1-4	-	TGTGCCAGCAGTTCTACGACAGGCGGGGATGAAAAACTGTTTTTT	CASSSTTGGDEKLFF
TRBV5-1	-	TRBJ2-7	once	TGCGCCAGCAGCTCGGGACTGGGAAGCTACGAGCAGTACTTC	CASSSGLGSYEQYF
TRBV7-2	TRBD2	TRBJ2-1	-	TGTGCCAGCAGCTTAGTAGCGGGAGGGTCCTACAATGAGCAGTTCTTC	CASSLVAGGSYNEQFF
TRBV28	-	TRBJ2-7	-	TGTGCCAGCAGTAGCCTACTTTCCGGGGCCAGCTCCTACGAGCAGTACTTC	CASSSLLSGASSYEQYF
TRBV10-3	-	TRBJ1-1	-	TGTGCCATCAGTGAGTCGGCAGGGGCTATGAACACTGAAGCTTTCTTT	CAISESAGAMNTEAFF
TRBV5-4	-	TRBJ1-2	-	TGTGCCAGCAGCCATATTTCCCAGGGGGGCTACACCTTC	CASSHISQGGYTF
TRBV6-5	-	TRBJ2-2	-	TGTGCCAGCAGAACGTCCGGACGGACCGGGGAGCTGTTTTTT	CASRTSGRTGELFF
TRBV30	-	TRBJ1-4	-	TGTGCCTGGAGTGCCGGAGCGGGAAATGAAAAACTGTTTTTT	CAWSAGAGNEKLFF
TRBV15	-	TRBJ2-1	-	TGTGCCACCAGCAGACCGGACCGCACCGAATCACAGTTCTTC	CATSRPDRTESQFF
TRBV11-2	-	TRBJ2-1	-	TGTGCCATCCCGAGAGCGGGTATCGGCTACAATGAGCAGTTCTTC	CAIPRAGIGYNEQFF
TRBV6-1	-	TRBJ2-4	-	TGTGCCAGCAGTGAACCTCGAGGGGACAAAAACATTCAGTACTTC	CASSEPRGDKNIQYF
TRBV28	-	TRBJ1-2	-	TGTGCCAGCTTCCCCGCGGGACGCTATGGCTACACCTTC	CASFPAGRYGYTF
TRBV4-1	-	TRBJ1-1	-	TGCGCCAGCAGCCAAGCCTCCCAAAGGAGGGGGACTGAAGCTTTCTTT	CASSQASQRRGTEAFF
TRBV10-3	-	TRBJ2-3	-	TGTGCCACCGGGAGAGGGAGCACAGATACGCAGTATTTT	CATGRGSTDTQYF
TRBV6-5	TRBD2	TRBJ2-3	-	TGTGCCAGCAGAATGAGCGGGAGTAGAACAGATACGCAGTATTTT	CASRMSGSRTDTQYF
TRBV5-5	TRBD1	TRBJ1-3	-	TGTGCCAGCAGCAGCGGGACAGCAGGAAACACCATATATTTT	CASSSGTAGNTIYF
TRBV5-6	TRBD2	TRBJ2-7	-	TGTGCCAGCAGCTTTCCGGGACTAGCGGTATTCGAGCAGTACTTC	CASSFPGLAVFEQYF
TRBV10-3	TRBD2	TRBJ2-7	-	TGTGCCATAGGGGTGGCGGGAGTCTCCTACGAGCAGTACTTC	CAIGVAGVSYEQYF
TRBV7-2	-	TRBJ2-3	-	TGTGGATCGGGCCTCATGGACACAGATACGCAGTATTTT	CGSGLMDTDTQYF
TRBV19	-	TRBJ1-1	once	TGTGCCAGTAGTATCGGATCCTTGCTCTACACTGAAGCTTTCTTT	CASSIGSLLYTEAFF
TRBV5-1	-	TRBJ2-3	-	TGCGCCAGCAGCTTGTATAACAGGGGCACAGATACGCAGTATTTT	CASSLYNRGTDTQYF
TRBV7-3	-	TRBJ2-3	once	TGTGCCAGCAGCACGGGGGTTAGCACAGATACGCAGTATTTT	CASSTGVSTDTQYF
TRBV5-1	-	TRBJ1-4	-	TGCGCCAGCAGCTTGATACCCGGTGAAAAACTGTTTTTT	CASSLIPGEKLFF
TRBV5-1	-	TRBJ1-3	-	TGCGCCAGCAGCCTCCCCGCGAACACCATATATTTT	CASSLPANTIYF
TRBV6-5	TRBD1	TRBJ2-7	-	TGTGCCAGCAGGGGGACAGGTGCCTACGAGCAGTACTTC	CASRGTGAYEQYF
TRBV5-8	-	TRBJ2-3	-	TGTGCCAGCAGCAATAGGGGGGATCGGACAGATACGCAGTATTTT	CASSNRGDRTDTQYF
TRBV5-1	-	TRBJ2-1	-	TGCGCCAGCAGCCCTCGGCTAGCCGCCCCAGACGAGCAGTTCTTC	CASSPRLAAPDEQFF
TRBV4-2	TRBD2	TRBJ2-3	-	TGTGCCAGCAGCCACAGGACTAGCGGGATCTTGGATACGCAGTATTTT	CASSHRTSGILDTQYF
TRBV28	-	TRBJ2-6	-	TGTGCCAGCAGTCCTCTGGGACGGCCCTCTGGGGCCAACGTCCTGACTTTC	CASSPLGRPSGANVLTF
TRBV23-1	TRBD1	TRBJ2-1	-	TGCGCCAGCACCAATGGGGACAGATCCTACAATGAGCAGTTCTTC	CASTNGDRSYNEQFF
TRBV14	-	TRBJ2-2	-	TGTGCCAGCAGCGCCCAACAGGCCGGGGAGCTGTTTTTT	CASSAQQAGELFF
TRBV20-1	-	TRBJ2-1	-	TGCAGTGCTATGCGTCACGAGCAGTTCTTC	CSAMRHEQFF
TRBV7-3	-	TRBJ2-1	-	TGTGCCAGCAGCTCTCTTGCGTCTAGCCCAGAGCAGTTCTTC	CASSSLASSPEQFF
TRBV28	-	TRBJ1-3	-	TGTGCCAGCAGTTCCCATGGACTCTCCCCGGCGAACACCATATATTTT	CASSSHGLSPANTIYF
TRBV4-1	-	TRBJ2-3	-	TGCGCCAGCAGCCACCTCCCAGGACAGTATACAGATACGCAGTATTTT	CASSHLPGQYTDTQYF
TRBV9	TRBD1	TRBJ1-4	-	TGTGCCAGCAGCTTCCAGGACAGGGTCGGTGAAAAACTGTTTTTT	CASSFQDRVGEKLFF